These T cell receptor beta chains were read from a single sample in a study of cytomegalovirus exposure and HLA in healthy donors. TCRdb keeps only in-frame clones here, not all; method: immunoSEQ multiplex PCR. Of about 350,000 clones in the sample, roughly nine tenths were seen once. The material sequenced was PBMCs. Source of these receptors: a woman in her twenties or thirties in good health and CMV-seropositive. The CDR3 runs from the conserved cysteine through the conserved F or W. Fields, in order: J gene, V gene, clone size, D gene, CDR3 DNA, CDR3 protein. D genes are given only for firm matches. Where a row states a size, it is once, few, many or the class of an expanded clone; other rows omit it.

>TRBJ1-2|TRBV7-9|.|.
TGTGCCAGCAGCTCCCCCGGGACCAACTATGGCTACACCTTC
CASSSPGTNYGYTF
>TRBJ2-7|TRBV7-9|once|.
TGTGCCAGCAGCTTGACATTGCGGGAAGGCGACGAGCAGTACTTC
CASSLTLREGDEQYF
>TRBJ2-7|TRBV28|.|.
TGTGCCAGCAGTGAGTTCCACTCCTACAGGCAGATTTACGAGCAGTACTTC
CASSEFHSYRQIYEQYF
>TRBJ1-6|TRBV6-1|.|.
TGTGCCAGCAGTGAACCTAACCGGGACTCACCCCTCCACTTT
CASSEPNRDSPLHF
>TRBJ2-5|TRBV9|.|.
TGTGCCAGCAGCGTCGACACCGGGACCCACCAAGAGACCCAGTACTTC
CASSVDTGTHQETQYF
>TRBJ2-3|TRBV4-3|.|TRBD2
TGCGCCAGCAGCCAATCGACTAGCGGACGCACAGATACGCAGTATTTT
CASSQSTSGRTDTQYF
>TRBJ1-5|TRBV28|.|.
TGTGCCAGCACTATCGGGGGGCAGCCCCAGCATTTT
CASTIGGQPQHF
>TRBJ2-5|TRBV9|.|TRBD1
TGTGCCAGCAGCGAGGAAGGGGGCTGGGAGACCCAGTACTTC
CASSEEGGWETQYF
>TRBJ2-4|TRBV27|.|TRBD1
TGTGCCAGCAGAGGGGGCAGAGCTTGGTACTTC
CASRGGRAWYF
>TRBJ1-4|TRBV14|.|TRBD1
TGTGCCAGCAGCCGGGACAGGCTCTCCCCGGCTAATGAAAAACTGTTTTTT
CASSRDRLSPANEKLFF
>TRBJ2-7|TRBV2|.|.
TGTGCCAGCAGTGATTTTAGCTCCTACGAGCAGTACTTC
CASSDFSSYEQYF
>TRBJ2-7|TRBV6-1|.|.
TGTGCCAGCAGAGGGGCCCTGAGCTCCTACGAGCAGTACTTC
CASRGALSSYEQYF
>TRBJ2-2|TRBV9|.|TRBD2
TGTGCCAGCAGCGTAGATGGCGGGAGGGCACAGGCCGGGGAGCTGTTTTTT
CASSVDGGRAQAGELFF
>TRBJ2-7|TRBV21-1|.|.
TGTGCCAGCAGCAGTGGGACTAGCGAAGCCTACGAGCAGTACTTC
CASSSGTSEAYEQYF
>TRBJ1-2|TRBV5-4|.|TRBD1
TGTGCCAGCAGCCGGATGGAACAGGGGTACTATGGCTACACCTTC
CASSRMEQGYYGYTF
>TRBJ1-4|TRBV9|.|TRBD1
TGTGCCAGCAGCCGAGACAGGGGCACTGGATCTAATGAAAAACTGTTTTTT
CASSRDRGTGSNEKLFF
>TRBJ2-7|TRBV6-5|.|.
TGTGCCAGCAGTTACTCCGGGAGAGTTAACGAGCAGTACTTC
CASSYSGRVNEQYF
>TRBJ1-1|TRBV30|few|.
TGTGCCTGGGCTAGGGGTTTTAACACTGAAGCTTTCTTT
CAWARGFNTEAFF
>TRBJ2-7|TRBV28|.|TRBD1
TGTGCCAGCAGCCGCCAGACAGGGGTCTCCTACGAGCAGTACTTC
CASSRQTGVSYEQYF
>TRBJ2-3|TRBV5-6|.|TRBD2
TGTGCCAGCAGCAAAACCGGACTAGAAATACACACAGATACGCAGTATTTT
CASSKTGLEIHTDTQYF
>TRBJ1-1|TRBV19|.|.
TGTGCCAGTAGTCCAGGGACATCTGAAGCTTTCTTT
CASSPGTSEAFF
>TRBJ2-1|TRBV19|.|TRBD2
TGTGCCAGTAAGGTAGCGGGATGGGGTGAGCAGTTCTTC
CASKVAGWGEQFF
>TRBJ2-2|TRBV27|.|TRBD2
TGTGCCAGCGGACGAGAGGGGGTAGCGGGGGCCGCGAACACCGGGGAGCTGTTTTTT
CASGREGVAGAANTGELFF
>TRBJ2-1|TRBV19|.|.
TGTGCCAGTACTGTACAGGGCAATGAGCAGTTCTTC
CASTVQGNEQFF
>TRBJ2-1|TRBV19|.|TRBD1
TGTGCCAGTAGTATAACAGGGGGAAGAGGGCAGTTCTTC
CASSITGGRGQFF
>TRBJ1-1|TRBV5-4|.|.
TGTGCCAGCAGCTTGTCAGGGGTCCTGAACACTGAAGCTTTCTTT
CASSLSGVLNTEAFF
>TRBJ1-5|TRBV7-8|.|TRBD1
TGTGCCAGCACCATCGACAGGGCCCCGAATCAGCCCCAGCATTTT
CASTIDRAPNQPQHF
>TRBJ2-4|TRBV28|.|TRBD1
TGTGCCAGCAGTGGGACAGGGGGCGCAAACATTCAGTACTTC
CASSGTGGANIQYF
>TRBJ1-5|TRBV19|.|TRBD1
TGTGCCAGTTCCTATGGGACAGCGAATCAGCCCCAGCATTTT
CASSYGTANQPQHF
>TRBJ2-7|TRBV6-6|.|TRBD2
TGTGCCAGCAGTTACTATTCTAGCGGCACCTACGAGCAGTACTTC
CASSYYSSGTYEQYF
>TRBJ1-2|TRBV7-9|.|.
TGTGCCAGCAGTGCTGGGATTGACTACACCTTC
CASSAGIDYTF
>TRBJ2-1|TRBV30|.|TRBD2
TGTGCCTGGAGGTGGAGCGGGAGCAATGAGCAGTTCTTC
CAWRWSGSNEQFF
>TRBJ2-7|TRBV28|.|.
TGTGCCAGCAGTTTCTTCCCGGGAGTGTCGAACGAGCAGTACTTC
CASSFFPGVSNEQYF
>TRBJ1-1|TRBV27|.|TRBD1
TGTGCCAGCAGTTACCGGACAGGGAGCACTGAAGCTTTCTTT
CASSYRTGSTEAFF
>TRBJ2-3|TRBV5-1|.|TRBD2
TGCGCCAGCAGCTTTCGGGGTTCTAGCGGGACCACAGATACGCAGTATTTT
CASSFRGSSGTTDTQYF
>TRBJ2-7|TRBV4-2|once|TRBD1
TGTGCCAGCAGCCAAGTCGGTCCGACCGAGACAGGGGACCCGGACGGAGCCTACGAGCAGTACTTC
CASSQVGPTETGDPDGAYEQYF
>TRBJ2-2|TRBV4-3|.|TRBD2
TGCGCCAGCAGCCAAGGTGTAGCGGGAGGGGCGAACACCGGGGAGCTGTTTTTT
CASSQGVAGGANTGELFF
>TRBJ2-7|TRBV25-1|.|TRBD1
TGTGCCAGCTCCAGGGGGCGTGCCTACGAGCAGTACTTC
CASSRGRAYEQYF
>TRBJ2-7|TRBV28|.|.
TGTGCCAGCAGTGTCAAGTTCGAGCAGTACTTC
CASSVKFEQYF
>TRBJ2-1|TRBV10-3|.|.
TGTGCCAGTGGAGACAGGACTTTATACAATGAGCAGTTCTTC
CASGDRTLYNEQFF
>TRBJ2-3|TRBV9|.|TRBD1
TGTGCCAGCAGCGTTGTCGGGACAGCGGATACGCAGTATTTT
CASSVVGTADTQYF
>TRBJ2-3|TRBV5-6|.|.
TGTGCCAGCAGCTTGGTTGTTGGACCTAGCACAGATACGCAGTATTTT
CASSLVVGPSTDTQYF
>TRBJ1-3|TRBV6-5|.|.
TGTGCCAGCAGTTCCCTGACAGTCTCTGGAAACACCATATATTTT
CASSSLTVSGNTIYF
>TRBJ1-4|TRBV2|.|.
TGTGCCAGCAGTGAATCTGGGGCCACTAATGAAAAACTGTTTTTT
CASSESGATNEKLFF
>TRBJ2-3|TRBV5-1|once|.
TGCGCCAGCAGCGCGCTCAGGGGAGGGACAGATACGCAGTATTTT
CASSALRGGTDTQYF
>TRBJ2-6|TRBV4-3|.|.
TGCGCCAGCAGCCAAGGGGGCTTTGGTGGGATCGGCTCTGGGGCCAACGTCCTGACTTTC
CASSQGGFGGIGSGANVLTF
>TRBJ1-1|TRBV29-1|.|.
TGCAGCGCCCTGGACACCCTTGAAGCTTTCTTT
CSALDTLEAFF
>TRBJ2-3|TRBV27|.|.
TGTGCCAGCAGCCTCCTGGGCGGGAATGGGTATACAGATACGCAGTATTTT
CASSLLGGNGYTDTQYF
>TRBJ2-5|TRBV9|.|.
TGTGCCAGCAGCGTAGTGGCCGCAGGTCAGTGGGAGACCCAGTACTTC
CASSVVAAGQWETQYF
>TRBJ2-7|TRBV27|.|TRBD1
TGTGCCAGCAGCAGGGACAGTTATTCCTACGAGCAGTACTTC
CASSRDSYSYEQYF
>TRBJ1-6|TRBV28|.|.
TGTGCCAGCATCGCACCGGGGGGTCCCCTCCACTTT
CASIAPGGPLHF
>TRBJ1-1|TRBV20-1|.|.
TGCAGTGTTCAGGGTATCACTGAAGCTTTCTTT
CSVQGITEAFF
>TRBJ2-7|TRBV4-1|.|.
TGCGCCAGCAGCCAAACGGCTAGCTCCTACGAGCAGTACTTC
CASSQTASSYEQYF
>TRBJ1-1|TRBV4-1|.|.
TGCGCCAGCAGCCAGAACATGAACACTGAAGCTTTCTTT
CASSQNMNTEAFF